Listed below are T cell receptor beta chains from one sample, sequenced in a study of tumor-infiltrating lymphocytes in primary liver carcinoma. TCRdb reanalysed the multiplex PCR reads using MiXCR and keeps one entry per CDR3 protein. The sample records 330,000 or so distinct CDR3 sequences, about two thirds being singletons. Material: peripheral blood. The receptors here all came from a man aged 35 to 55 with primary liver carcinoma and hepatitis B virus infection. The CDR3 runs from the conserved cysteine through the conserved F or W. D genes are given only for firm matches. Size values are once, few and many counts, or a class for expanded clones, and some rows have none.

-	TRBV4-1	TRBD2	TRBJ2-1	TGCGCCAGCAGCCAAGATCAAGCGGGAGGGAGAGAGGAGCAGTTCTTC	CASSQDQAGGREEQFF
-	TRBV11-2	-	TRBJ2-1	TGTGCCCGCAACATCCCGGTTTACAATGAGGAGTTCTTC	CARNIPVYNEEFF
few	TRBV10-2	TRBD2	TRBJ2-1	TGCGCCAGCAGTGAGTCGACGACTAGCGGCTACAATGAGCAGTTCTTC	CASSESTTSGYNEQFF
-	TRBV11-2	-	TRBJ2-1	TGTGTCAGCAGCTTAGAAAGTACGGTATATAATGAGCAGTTTTTT	CVSSLESTVYNEQFF
-	TRBV12-3/TRBV12-4	-	TRBJ2-1	TGTGCCATCAGTGATGTCATGGAGCAGTTCTTC	CAISDVMEQFF
-	TRBV11-2	-	TRBJ2-7	TGTGCAAACAGCCCCCGGGACTTC	CANSPRDF
-	TRBV12-3/TRBV12-4	-	TRBJ2-1	TGTGCCAGCAGTGTTCGGGGGTTGGACAATGAGCAGTTCTTC	CASSVRGLDNEQFF
few	TRBV10-2	TRBD2	TRBJ2-1	TGCGCCAGCGGGCTAGCGGGAGCGTATGAGCAGTTCTTC	CASGLAGAYEQFF
medium-sized	TRBV11-3	-	TRBJ2-1	TGTGCCAGCAGCTTAGATTCTAATGAGCAGTTCTTC	CASSLDSNEQFF
-	TRBV6-1	-	TRBJ2-5	TGTGCCAGCAGTGAAAACCAGGGGTGGAAGAGAGAGACCCAGTACTTC	CASSENQGWKRETQYF
-	TRBV11-2	-	TRBJ2-5	TGTGCTAGCAGCCTGGACACGGGAAAAGAGACCCAGTACTTC	CASSLDTGKETQYF
-	TRBV6-1	-	TRBJ2-2	TGTGCCAGCAGCTTGACAGGAGTGAACACCGGGGAGCTGTTTTTT	CASSLTGVNTGELFF
-	TRBV11-2	-	TRBJ1-2	TGTGCCAGCGGCACTCGACAGAACTATGGCTACACCTTC	CASGTRQNYGYTF
-	TRBV29-1	-	TRBJ1-4	TGCAGCGTTGCAACAGGTGGTGAACTGTTTTTT	CSVATGGELFF
once	TRBV11-2	TRBD2	TRBJ2-1	TGTGCCAGCAGCTCGGTACTAGCGCCTTACAATGAGAAGTTCTTC	CASSSVLAPYNEKFF
many	TRBV6-1	-	TRBJ2-4	TGTGCCAGCAGTGCCACCCCAGACAGGAACAAAAACATTCAGTACTTC	CASSATPDRNKNIQYF
few	TRBV5-5	-	TRBJ2-1	TGTGCCAGCAGCTTGGGGGTAGGGGGGGAAGCCGATGAGCAGTTCTTC	CASSLGVGGEADEQFF
many	TRBV12-3/TRBV12-4	-	TRBJ2-7	TGTGCCAGTGCCTTGGAATCCTACGAGCAGTACTTC	CASALESYEQYF
-	TRBV6-5	-	TRBJ2-7	TGTGCTAGCAGTTACCCGCCGGGAAGCTCCTACGAGCAGTACTTC	CASSYPPGSSYEQYF
-	TRBV6-6	TRBD2	TRBJ2-7	TGTGCCAGCAGTTACTCGGGGAACGTAGCGGGAGACGAGCAGTACTTC	CASSYSGNVAGDEQYF
-	TRBV7-9	TRBD1	TRBJ1-5	TGTGCCAGCAGCTTAGCAGCGACAGGGCGCAATCAGCCCCAGCATTTT	CASSLAATGRNQPQHF
-	TRBV6-5	TRBD1	TRBJ2-7	TGTGCCTGCAGTAGCAGGACAGGGGGTGGGTACGAGGAGTACTTC	CACSSRTGGGYEEYF
-	TRBV6-1	-	TRBJ2-3	TGTGCCAGCAGACTAGACGAGTTGGATACGCAGTATTTT	CASRLDELDTQYF
-	TRBV11-2	-	TRBJ2-1	TGTGCCAGCAGCTTAGATCCAGAGATCTACAATGAGCAGTTCTTC	CASSLDPEIYNEQFF
-	TRBV14	TRBD1	TRBJ2-4	TGTGTCAGCAGCAAGCCAGGGGGCCTAAACATTCAGTACTTC	CVSSKPGGLNIQYF
-	TRBV6-5	-	TRBJ2-5	TGTGCCAGCAGTTCCAGGCAAGAGACCCAGTACTTC	CASSSRQETQYF
-	TRBV11-2	-	TRBJ2-7	TGTGCCGGTAGCACACAGGTTGGAAACGAGCAGTACTTC	CAGSTQVGNEQYF
-	TRBV13	TRBD2	TRBJ2-1	TGTGCCAGCAGACCCCTAGCGGGTTGGGGTAAGCAGTTCTTC	CASRPLAGWGKQFF
many	TRBV10-2	TRBD2	TRBJ2-7	TGCGCCAGCACGAGCGGGAGGGCGCACTACGAGCAGTACTTC	CASTSGRAHYEQYF
-	TRBV4-3	-	TRBJ2-7	TGCGCCAGCAGCCCCGCATACCCGACGGGAGCCACCTACGAGCAGTACTTC	CASSPAYPTGATYEQYF
many	TRBV13	TRBD2	TRBJ2-3	TGTGCCAGCAGCTTTACTAGCGGGAGCACAGATACGCAGTATTTT	CASSFTSGSTDTQYF
-	TRBV11-2	-	TRBJ2-1	TGTGCCAGCAGCTTACGGCTAGTAGATTTTAATGAGCAGCTCTTC	CASSLRLVDFNEQLF
-	TRBV11-2	TRBD2	TRBJ2-1	TGTGCCAACAGCCCCCGGACTAGCGGGAGCTCCTACGATGAGCAGTTCTTC	CANSPRTSGSSYDEQFF
many	TRBV28	-	TRBJ2-1	TGTGCCAGCAATGACTACAATGAGCAGTTCTTC	CASNDYNEQFF
-	TRBV12-3/TRBV12-4	TRBD2	TRBJ2-3	TGTGCCAGCAGTTTCTCTAGCGGGAGGCCAAATACGCAGTGTTTT	CASSFSSGRPNTQCF
many	TRBV6-2/TRBV6-3	-	TRBJ2-7	TGTGCCAGCAGGTGGACCGCTTCCTACGAGCAGTACTTC	CASRWTASYEQYF
-	TRBV7-9	-	TRBJ2-7	TGTGCCAGCAGCTTAGCTAGGTTTTACGAGCAGTACTTC	CASSLARFYEQYF
many	TRBV11-2	-	TRBJ1-1	TGTGCCAGCAGCTTAGTAGGGTGGCGTAAGTCCATGAACACTGAAGCTTTCTTT	CASSLVGWRKSMNTEAFF
-	TRBV11-2	-	TRBJ1-4	TGTGCCAGCAGCTTAGATAGGTCAGGCTGCGAAAAACTGTTTTTT	CASSLDRSGCEKLFF
few	TRBV28	TRBD2	TRBJ2-7	TGTGCCAGCACCCCACTAGCGTGGACCTCCTACGAGCAGTACTTC	CASTPLAWTSYEQYF
-	TRBV11-2	TRBD2	TRBJ2-1	TGTGCCAACAGCGTAACTAGCGGGAGTCAGGGTGAGCAGCTCTTC	CANSVTSGSQGEQLF
-	TRBV12-3/TRBV12-4	TRBD1	TRBJ1-5	TGTGCCGGCAGCCAATGGGTAGGGGGCAACAATCAGTCCCAGCATTTT	CAGSQWVGGNNQSQHF
-	TRBV4-1	-	TRBJ2-1	TGCGCCAGCAGCCAAGGGAGGGATCCGCCCTACAATGATCAGTTCTTC	CASSQGRDPPYNDQFF